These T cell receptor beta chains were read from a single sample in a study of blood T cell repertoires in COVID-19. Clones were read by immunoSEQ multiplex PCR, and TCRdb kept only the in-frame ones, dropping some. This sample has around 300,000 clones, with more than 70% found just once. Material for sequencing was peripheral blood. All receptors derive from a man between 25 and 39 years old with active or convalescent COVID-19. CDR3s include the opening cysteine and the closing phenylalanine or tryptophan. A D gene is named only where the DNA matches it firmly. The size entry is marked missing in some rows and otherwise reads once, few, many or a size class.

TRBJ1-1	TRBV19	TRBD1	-	CASRGAEAFF	TGTGCCAGCAGGGGGGCTGAAGCTTTCTTT
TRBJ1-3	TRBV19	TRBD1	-	CASTLTGGSGNTIYF	TGTGCCAGTACCCTGACAGGGGGCTCTGGAAACACCATATATTTT
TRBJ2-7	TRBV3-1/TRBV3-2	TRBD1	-	CASSFGQASAF	TGTGCCAGCAGCTTCGGACAGGCTTCAGCGTTT
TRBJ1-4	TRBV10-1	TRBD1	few	CARGTGAREKLFF	TGCGCCAGAGGGACAGGGGCGCGTGAAAAACTGTTTTTT
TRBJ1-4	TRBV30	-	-	CAWSVQGREKLFF	TGTGCCTGGAGTGTACAGGGTCGAGAAAAACTGTTTTTT
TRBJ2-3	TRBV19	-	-	CASSQDSNTQYF	TGTGCCAGTAGCCAAGACTCGAATACGCAGTATTTT
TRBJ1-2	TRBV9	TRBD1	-	CASSARTGDHYGYTF	TGTGCCAGCAGCGCGAGGACAGGGGACCACTATGGCTACACCTTC
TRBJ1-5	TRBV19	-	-	CASRNLDSHHYNNQPQHF	TGTGCCAGTAGAAATCTCGACAGTCACCATTATAACAATCAGCCCCAGCATTTT
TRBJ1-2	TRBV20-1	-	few	CSASAGYDYGYTF	TGCAGTGCTAGTGCGGGGTACGACTATGGCTACACCTTC
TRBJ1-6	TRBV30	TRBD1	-	CAWTPGQVNSPLHF	TGTGCCTGGACCCCAGGACAGGTTAATTCACCCCTCCACTTT
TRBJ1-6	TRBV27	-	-	CASSLQGNNSPLHF	TGTGCCAGCAGTTTACAGGGGAATAATTCACCCCTCCACTTT
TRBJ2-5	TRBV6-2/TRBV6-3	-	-	CASSYTLYQETQYF	TGTGCCAGCAGTTACACTCTTTACCAAGAGACCCAGTACTTC
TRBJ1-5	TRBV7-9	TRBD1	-	CASSLVGTGTNQPQHF	TGTGCCAGCAGCTTAGTTGGGACAGGGACCAATCAGCCCCAGCATTTT
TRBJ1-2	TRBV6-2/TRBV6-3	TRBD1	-	CASSRRQGANYGYTF	TGTGCCAGCAGCCGCCGACAGGGGGCTAACTATGGCTACACCTTC
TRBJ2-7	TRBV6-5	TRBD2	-	CASSPGGRTGEQYF	TGTGCCAGCAGTCCCGGCGGGAGAACGGGGGAGCAGTACTTC
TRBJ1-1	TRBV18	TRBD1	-	CASSPPDRAAFF	TGTGCCAGCTCACCACCGGACAGGGCGGCTTTCTTT
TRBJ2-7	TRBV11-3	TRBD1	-	CASSYLTGPKTEQYF	TGTGCCAGCAGCTATTTGACAGGGCCTAAGACTGAGCAGTACTTC
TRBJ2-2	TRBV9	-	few	CASSATGQNTGELFF	TGTGCCAGCAGCGCCACGGGACAGAACACCGGGGAGCTGTTTTTT
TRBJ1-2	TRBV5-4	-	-	CASKGGQYNYGYTF	TGTGCCAGCAAGGGGGGGCAGTATAACTATGGCTACACCTTC
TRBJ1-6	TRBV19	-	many	CASSIGQRFSPLHF	TGTGCCAGTAGTATAGGACAGAGATTTTCACCCCTCCACTTT
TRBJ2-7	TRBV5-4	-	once	CASSSKPPSYEQYF	TGTGCCAGCAGCTCCAAACCTCCGAGTTACGAGCAGTACTTC
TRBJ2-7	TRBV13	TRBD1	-	CASSFHLGQGSYEQYF	TGTGCCAGCAGCTTCCACCTCGGACAGGGTTCCTACGAGCAGTACTTC
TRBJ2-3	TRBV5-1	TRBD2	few	CASTLAGGQDTQYF	TGCGCCTCTACCTTAGCGGGGGGACAAGATACGCAGTATTTT
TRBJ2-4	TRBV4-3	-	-	CASSQNLHSIAKNIQYF	TGCGCCAGCAGCCAAAACCTCCACTCCATAGCCAAAAACATTCAGTACTTC
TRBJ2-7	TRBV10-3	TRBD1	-	CAITGQGEYEQYF	TGTGCCATCACCGGACAGGGGGAGTACGAGCAGTACTTC
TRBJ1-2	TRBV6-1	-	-	CASSEAKGLRYGYTF	TGTGCCAGCAGTGAAGCGAAGGGGCTGCGCTATGGCTACACCTTC
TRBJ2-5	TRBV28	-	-	CASSPRLRQETQYF	TGTGCCAGCAGTCCCAGACTGCGCCAAGAGACCCAGTACTTC
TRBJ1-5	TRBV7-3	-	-	CASSLMATNQPQHF	TGTGCCAGCAGCTTAATGGCAACAAATCAGCCCCAGCATTTT
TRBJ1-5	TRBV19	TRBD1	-	CASIPTGTGIQPQHF	TGTGCCAGTATTCCTACCGGGACAGGGATCCAGCCCCAGCATTTT
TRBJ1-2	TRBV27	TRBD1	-	CASSLFSGGGGYTF	TGTGCCAGCAGTTTATTTTCAGGGGGCGGAGGCTACACCTTC
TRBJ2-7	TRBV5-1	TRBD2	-	CASSLELAGVYEQYF	TGCGCCAGCAGCTTGGAACTAGCGGGAGTATACGAGCAGTACTTC
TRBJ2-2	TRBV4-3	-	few	CASSQGRGGYTGELFF	TGCGCCAGCAGCCAAGGTCGTGGGGGGTACACCGGGGAGCTGTTTTTT
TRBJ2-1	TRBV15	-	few	CATSRDLLVNHNEQFF	TGTGCCACCAGCAGAGATTTACTTGTAAACCACAATGAGCAGTTCTTC
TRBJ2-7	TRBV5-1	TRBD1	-	CASSSTTGDHEQYF	TGCGCCAGCAGCTCGACGACAGGGGACCACGAGCAGTACTTC
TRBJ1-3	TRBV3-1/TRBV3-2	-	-	CASSHAGLGNTIYF	TGTGCCAGCAGCCACGCAGGTTTGGGAAACACCATATATTTT
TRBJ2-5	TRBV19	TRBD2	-	CASSNLAGDFETQYF	TGTGCCAGTAGTAACTTAGCGGGAGACTTCGAGACCCAGTACTTC
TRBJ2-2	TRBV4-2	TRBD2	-	CASSDRLAGGPRWVPGELFF	TGTGCCAGCAGCGATCGACTAGCGGGGGGGCCAAGGTGGGTCCCCGGGGAGCTGTTTTTT
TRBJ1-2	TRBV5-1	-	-	CASSLRGSGYTF	TGCGCCAGCAGCTTGAGGGGCTCTGGCTACACCTTC
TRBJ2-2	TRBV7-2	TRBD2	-	CASSFSGTGTGELFF	TGTGCCAGCAGCTTTAGCGGGACTGGCACCGGGGAGCTGTTTTTT
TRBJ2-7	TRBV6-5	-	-	CASSITGSHEQYF	TGTGCCAGCAGTATCACAGGGTCCCACGAGCAGTACTTC
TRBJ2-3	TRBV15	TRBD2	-	CATSRASGGADTQYF	TGTGCCACCAGCAGAGCTAGCGGGGGGGCAGATACGCAGTATTTT
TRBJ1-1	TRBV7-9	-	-	CASSLSSPRGGGTEAFF	TGTGCCAGCAGCTTAAGTTCCCCCAGGGGCGGGGGCACTGAAGCTTTCTTT
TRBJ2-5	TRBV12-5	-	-	CASGISSGAQYF	TGTGCTAGTGGTATTTCTTCGGGGGCCCAGTACTTC
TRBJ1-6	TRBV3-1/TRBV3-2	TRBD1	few	CASSQRQGVSPLHF	TGTGCCAGCAGCCAACGCCAGGGGGTTTCACCCCTCCACTTT
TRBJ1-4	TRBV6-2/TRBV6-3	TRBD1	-	CASSPNRQGEKLFF	TGTGCCAGCAGCCCCAACCGACAGGGTGAAAAACTGTTTTTT
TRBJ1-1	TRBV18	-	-	CASSPVQGVTEAFF	TGTGCCAGCTCACCAGTGCAGGGCGTCACTGAAGCTTTCTTT
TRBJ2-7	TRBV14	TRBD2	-	CASSQGLARTYEQYF	TGTGCCAGCAGCCAAGGACTAGCGCGAACCTACGAGCAGTACTTC
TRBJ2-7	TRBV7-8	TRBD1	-	CASSLERLQGADKYF	TGTGCCAGCAGCTTAGAACGACTCCAGGGGGCGGATAAATACTTC
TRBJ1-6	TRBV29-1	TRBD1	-	CSVAQGDNSPLHF	TGCAGCGTGGCCCAGGGGGACAACTCACCCCTCCACTTT
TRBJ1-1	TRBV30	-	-	CANSRGFMNTEAFF	TGTGCCAACTCGAGAGGGTTCATGAACACTGAAGCTTTCTTT
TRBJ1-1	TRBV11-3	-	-	CASSPRRGGWGTEAFF	TGTGCCAGCAGCCCCCGGCGTGGGGGGTGGGGGACTGAAGCTTTCTTT
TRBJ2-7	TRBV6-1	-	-	CASSELSGYEQYF	TGTGCCAGCAGTGAGTTGAGCGGCTACGAGCAGTACTTC
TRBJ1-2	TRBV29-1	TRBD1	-	CSVDPRTGVGYTF	TGCAGCGTTGACCCCAGGACAGGGGTAGGCTACACCTTC
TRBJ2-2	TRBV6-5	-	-	CASRRVVTGELFF	TGTGCCAGCAGGAGGGTGGTGACCGGGGAGCTGTTTTTT
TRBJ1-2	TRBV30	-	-	CAWRMPGAGANYGYTF	TGTGCCTGGAGGATGCCCGGGGCGGGAGCTAACTATGGCTACACCTTC
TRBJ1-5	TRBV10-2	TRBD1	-	CATRTGQGVRQPQHF	TGCGCCACCAGGACGGGACAGGGGGTTCGCCAGCCCCAGCATTTT